A selection of T cell receptor beta chains follows, all from one sample in a study of blood T cell repertoires in COVID-19. The method was immunoSEQ multiplex PCR; TCRdb's version includes in-frame clones alone and lacks a portion of them. The repertoire consists of 90,000 to 140,000 clones, with 80% to 85% occurring once and the leading ten covering approximately 40%. Sequencing was carried out using peripheral blood. These receptors all stem from a man of 80 years or more with acute or convalescent COVID-19. Each CDR3 is given with its conserved first and last residue. Each record gives: J gene, D gene, clone size, V gene, CDR3 DNA, CDR3 protein. A D gene is named only where the DNA matches it firmly. A row's size may be missing; if present it is once, few, many or a size class.

>TRBJ2-7|.|.|TRBV19
TGTGCCAGCAGTGCCTCCAGGGGGAGGAGTCCCTACGAGCAGTACTTC
CASSASRGRSPYEQYF
>TRBJ2-5|TRBD1|.|TRBV5-1
TGCGCCAGCAGCCTCACGACAGGGGGCAGAGAGACCCAGTACTTC
CASSLTTGGRETQYF
>TRBJ1-4|.|.|TRBV6-6
TGTGCCAGTAGGACCGGGAATCCGAATGAAAAACTGTTTTTT
CASRTGNPNEKLFF
>TRBJ2-7|TRBD2|.|TRBV6-5
TGTGCCTCCGGGACTAGGCCATACGAGCAGTACTTC
CASGTRPYEQYF
>TRBJ1-2|TRBD1|.|TRBV5-1
TGCGCCAGCAGCTTGGACAGGGGGAGCTATGGCTACACCTTC
CASSLDRGSYGYTF
>TRBJ1-2|TRBD1|few|TRBV19
TGTGCCAGTAGTATGGGACAGGTTGGCTATGGCTACACCTTC
CASSMGQVGYGYTF
>TRBJ1-5|.|.|TRBV3-1/TRBV3-2
TGTGCCAGCAGCCAAGATCGAGCCCAGCCCCAGCATTTT
CASSQDRAQPQHF
>TRBJ2-7|.|.|TRBV6-5
TGTGCCAGCAGGCGGGACCCAAGCTCCTACGAGCAGTACTTC
CASRRDPSSYEQYF
>TRBJ2-1|TRBD2|.|TRBV28
TGTGCCAGCAGGGGTCTTGGACTAGCGGCCTCCTACAATGAGCAGTTCTTC
CASRGLGLAASYNEQFF
>TRBJ2-7|TRBD1|.|TRBV10-3
TGTGCCATCAGTGAGTCGGCGGGACAGGGAGGCTACGAGCAGTACTTC
CAISESAGQGGYEQYF
>TRBJ1-1|.|few|TRBV20-1
TGCAGTGACTCTGAAGCTTTCTTT
CSDSEAFF
>TRBJ2-7|.|few|TRBV5-6
TGTGCCAGCAGACTAAGGGGGTCATCCTACGAGCAGTACTTC
CASRLRGSSYEQYF
>TRBJ2-2|TRBD1|.|TRBV11-3
TGTGCCAGCAGCTTTCAGGGGGCAGGTACCGGGGAGCTGTTTTTT
CASSFQGAGTGELFF
>TRBJ2-5|TRBD1|once|TRBV6-2/TRBV6-3
TGTGCCAGCAGTCCCCAGGGGGCGAGGGGGACCCAGTACTTC
CASSPQGARGTQYF
>TRBJ1-3|.|once|TRBV27
TGTGCCAGCAGGCAGACAGCTGCTGGAAACACCATATATTTT
CASRQTAAGNTIYF
>TRBJ1-1|.|few|TRBV6-2/TRBV6-3
TGTGCCAGCAGTGCGCCCTCAGGGTTTGGCACTGAAGCTTTCTTT
CASSAPSGFGTEAFF
>TRBJ1-5|.|.|TRBV9
TGTGCCAGCAGCGTAGATGGAGGCTGGCCCCAGCATTTT
CASSVDGGWPQHF
>TRBJ1-2|.|.|TRBV19
TGTGCCAGTAGTATATCGGGGGGGAGCAACTATGGCTACACCTTC
CASSISGGSNYGYTF
>TRBJ1-5|TRBD1|.|TRBV7-9
TGTGCCAGCAGCAAAGACGGGACAGTTAGCAATCAGCCCCAGCATTTT
CASSKDGTVSNQPQHF
>TRBJ2-2|.|.|TRBV5-5
TGTGCCAGCAGCTTTATGGGGCAGTTGAACACCGGGGAGCTGTTTTTT
CASSFMGQLNTGELFF
>TRBJ1-1|.|once|TRBV11-2
TGTGCCAGCAGCCCTCTGTTCCCGTACATGAACACTGAAGCTTTCTTT
CASSPLFPYMNTEAFF
>TRBJ1-5|.|.|TRBV7-2
TGTGCCAGCAGCGTTCGGCAGGGTGGAGGCAATCAGCCCCAGCATTTT
CASSVRQGGGNQPQHF
>TRBJ2-5|.|.|TRBV18
TGTGCCAGCTCAGCGGACCAAGAGACCCAGTACTTC
CASSADQETQYF
>TRBJ2-1|TRBD2|.|TRBV14
TGTGCCAGCAGCCAGGATAGACTAGCGGGCGTAGGCGAGCAGTTCTTC
CASSQDRLAGVGEQFF
>TRBJ2-5|.|.|TRBV11-3
TGTGCCAGCAGCCCCGGGGGTTGGGGAGAGACCCAGTACTTC
CASSPGGWGETQYF
>TRBJ2-2|TRBD2|.|TRBV25-1
TGTGCCAGCAGTGAATCTGTAGCGGGAGGGCCTTACAGCGGGGAGCTGTTTTTT
CASSESVAGGPYSGELFF
>TRBJ2-2|.|.|TRBV7-8
TGTGCCAGCAGCTCCTTCTCTTGGAGTAGCAACACCGGGGAGCTGTTTTTT
CASSSFSWSSNTGELFF
>TRBJ1-6|TRBD1|.|TRBV30
TGTGCCTGGAGTGGCCGGGGACAGTCCCGAGGCTCACCCCTCCACTTT
CAWSGRGQSRGSPLHF
>TRBJ2-6|.|few|TRBV18
TGTGCCAGCTCACCAGTAAACTCTGGGGCCAACGTCCTGACTTTC
CASSPVNSGANVLTF
>TRBJ2-3|.|.|TRBV29-1
TGCAGCCTTAATAGCCGGGTCTCCACTGGAGATACGCAGTATTTT
CSLNSRVSTGDTQYF
>TRBJ2-7|.|.|TRBV7-2
TGTGCCAGCAGCTTAGTGGCGGGAAACTCCTACGAGCAGTACTTC
CASSLVAGNSYEQYF
>TRBJ2-2|TRBD2|.|TRBV3-1/TRBV3-2
TGTGCCAGCAGCCCTCGTCTAGCGGGAGTGAGAACGGGGGAGCTGTTTTTT
CASSPRLAGVRTGELFF
>TRBJ1-1|.|.|TRBV7-9
TGTGCCAGCACCCTCTACGCTGAAGCTTTCTTT
CASTLYAEAFF
>TRBJ1-2|.|.|TRBV20-1
TGCAGTCTGGGCAGTAAGCAGGGCTACACCTTC
CSLGSKQGYTF
>TRBJ1-2|TRBD1|once|TRBV27
TGTGCCAGCAGTCCGTCCCTCAGGGGGGACTATGGCTACACCTTC
CASSPSLRGDYGYTF
>TRBJ2-1|.|.|TRBV14
TGTGCCAGCAGCCAGCTACGAACCGCAACCTACAATGAGCAGTTCTTC
CASSQLRTATYNEQFF
>TRBJ1-2|TRBD1|.|TRBV24-1
TGTGCCACCAGTGCCGCACAGGGGGCGAAGGGCTACACCTTC
CATSAAQGAKGYTF
>TRBJ1-2|TRBD1|.|TRBV5-5
TGTGCCAGCAGCTCGACCGGGACAGCTCATACTCTTCGTGGCTACACCTTC
CASSSTGTAHTLRGYTF
>TRBJ2-4|TRBD2|.|TRBV5-1
TGCGCCAGCAGCCGAGCGGGAGGGCCGGTCAAAAACATTCAGTACTTC
CASSRAGGPVKNIQYF
>TRBJ2-2|.|.|TRBV18
TGTGCCAGCTCACCACTTCGGGCGGGACAGTCCTTTACCGGGGAGCTGTTTTTT
CASSPLRAGQSFTGELFF
>TRBJ2-5|TRBD1|.|TRBV18
TGTGCCAGCTCCCCTTACCGGGACAGGGGAGAGACCCAGTACTTC
CASSPYRDRGETQYF
>TRBJ1-1|.|.|TRBV7-9
TGTGCCAGCAGCCCAACAGAGAACACTGAAGCTTTCTTT
CASSPTENTEAFF
>TRBJ2-1|TRBD2|.|TRBV28
TGTGCCAGCAGTCCAAGCCTCGGGACTAGCGGGGACCAGGAGTTCTTC
CASSPSLGTSGDQEFF
>TRBJ1-2|.|.|TRBV28
TGTGCCAGCAGTTTGAGGGGGAGTAACTATGGCTACACCTTC
CASSLRGSNYGYTF
>TRBJ2-7|TRBD2|.|TRBV15
TGTGCCACCAGCACCACAGCGGGAGGTTCCTACGAGCAGTACTTC
CATSTTAGGSYEQYF
>TRBJ2-1|.|.|TRBV24-1
TGTGCCACCAGTGATGATTGGAGAAATGAGCAGTTCTTC
CATSDDWRNEQFF
>TRBJ1-1|.|.|TRBV18
TGTGCCAGCTCACCGCGGACAGCCTTAGAAGCTTTCTTT
CASSPRTALEAFF
>TRBJ1-5|.|many|TRBV15
TGTGCCACCAGCAGATATAATCAGCCCCAGCATTTT
CATSRYNQPQHF
>TRBJ2-1|.|.|TRBV6-1
TGTGCCAGCAGTGACCGGAGTGGGAGCTCCTACAATGAGCAGTTCTTC
CASSDRSGSSYNEQFF
>TRBJ1-1|.|.|TRBV5-1
TGCGCCAGCAGCTTTGGTTCCAGGGCGAACACTGAAGCTTTCTTT
CASSFGSRANTEAFF
>TRBJ2-1|.|.|TRBV9
TGTGCCAGCAGCGTAGCCCTAGGGGCCTACAATGAGCAGTTCTTC
CASSVALGAYNEQFF
>TRBJ1-6|TRBD1|.|TRBV6-5
TGTGCCAGCAGTCGTCTGGACAGGGGATCACCCCTCCACTTT
CASSRLDRGSPLHF
>TRBJ2-1|.|.|TRBV2
TGTGCCAGCAGTTATAGAGGGGGTATCTCCTACAATGAGCAGTTCTTC
CASSYRGGISYNEQFF
>TRBJ1-1|TRBD1|few|TRBV3-1/TRBV3-2
TGTGCCAGCAGCTACGGACAGGCGAACTATGGCACTGAAGCTTTCTTT
CASSYGQANYGTEAFF
>TRBJ2-6|.|.|TRBV6-4
TGTGCCAGCAGTCCTAATAACGCTGGGGCCAACGTCCTGACTTTC
CASSPNNAGANVLTF